The source of this T cell receptor (beta chain) is a study of blood T cells in healthy people across ages. The total RNA that was extracted per sample amounted to at least 5.5 micrograms. Germline V lookup: CDR1 SGHRS, CDR2 YFSETQ. This CDR3 is built from 16 residues. Study-wide points: Getting older went along with TCR beta diversity per million T cells dropping roughly linearly.

Comment on this clonotype: Its antigen is not known.

The authors ran a second PCR of about 7 to 11 cycles using a sample-barcoded 5' primer and a J-beta primer mix. From the 5' RACE reads, TCRdb called clonotypes with MiXCR, one entry per CDR3 protein. Among around 1,600,000 distinct CDR3 sequences listed, approximately 42% were seen once. The rearrangement uses TRBV5-1 and TRBJ2-1; D is uncertain. The DNA end lines up better with TRBJ2-7; the J call may be wrong. The sample comprised blood. The TCR was taken from a woman between 18 and 30 years old in good health. CDR3 coding DNA: TGCGCCAGCAGCTTGGACGCGGCAAGCTCCTACAATGAGCAGTACTTC. Its protein product is CASSLDAASSYNEQYF.